Shown below are 21 T cell receptor beta chains from a single sample sequenced in a study of CD8 T cells in ankylosing spondylitis. General observations from the study: What seemed typical of ankylosing spondylitis blood was a TCR beta motif built from eight highly homologous variants.

Each CDR3 protein gets one entry after TCRdb re-called the 5' RACE reads with MiXCR. The sample yields a few hundred thousand distinct CDR3 sequences, about 6.7% seen once. For these receptors, no antigen is known. The sample was blood, either unsorted or a sorted T cell fraction (not recorded which). The receptors originated from a male donor with ankylosing spondylitis.

This clonotype showed up just a few times. This sequence joins TRBV11-2 and TRBJ2-3; D might be TRBD1 (5 bases). The CDR3 extends over 14 amino acids. Germline V gene data show CDR1 as SGHAT and CDR2 as FQNNGV. V dropped 4 bases and J dropped 1 base, with 9 bases sitting between them. CDR3 coding DNA: TGTGCCAGCAGCTATACAGGCCGCACAGATACGCAGTATTTT. Translating gives CASSYTGRTDTQYF.

This clonotype was recorded many times. The chain joins TRBV20-1 to TRBJ2-7; TRBD2 matches at 9 bases. V lost 0 bases and J lost 3; bases outside the gene matches: 15. CDR1 and CDR2 from the germline V gene are DFQATT and SNEGSKA (reference sequence). The CDR3 has 18 residues. CDR3 DNA sequence: TGCAGTGCTAGAGATGGGGCTAGCGGGACCCTTCTCCACTACGAGCAGTACTTC. Encoded protein: CSARDGASGTLLHYEQYF.

This clonotype was found many times. The J gene is TRBJ2-6, the V gene TRBV19; D uncertain. Germline lookup yields CDR1 LNHDA and CDR2 SQIVND (reference sequence). This CDR3 spans 16 amino acids. The V gene lost 0 bases and the J gene lost 3 bases, with 9 bases spanning the gap. This chain's CDR3 is CASSIDPSFGANVLTF. CDR3 DNA: TGTGCCAGTAGTATAGATCCCAGTTTTGGGGCCAACGTCCTGACTTTC.

This clonotype was counted only a few times. The rearrangement uses TRBV20-1 and TRBJ2-7; D gene uncertain. V was shortened by 6 bases and J by 3 bases, with 15 bases between the two germline ends. Germline V lookup: CDR1 DFQATT, CDR2 SNEGSKA (reference sequence). The CDR3 has 13 amino acids. As DNA, the CDR3 is TGCAGTGCCAGTAGTAGAAGTTACTACGAGCAGTACTTC. Its translation: CSASSRSYYEQYF.

Many counts were recorded for this clonotype. The junction and the germline gene differ at one end; a read error may be behind it. The genes are TRBV9 and TRBJ2-7; 8 nucleotides agree with TRBD1. Germline V lookup: CDR1 SGDLS, CDR2 YYNGEE. The CDR3 consists of 12 residues. CDR3 sequence (DNA): TGTGCCAGCAGCTCCGGGACAGGCTACTACAACTTC. It yields the protein CASSSGTGYYNF.

This clonotype was counted ten times or more. This chain joins TRBV9 and TRBJ2-1; 10 bases map to TRBD2. Germline CDR1 is SGDLS and CDR2 is YYNGEE. The V gene end was trimmed by 4 bases and the J gene end by 8 bases; junction bases not matched to a gene: 9. The CDR3 has 15 residues. CDR3 amino acids: CASSLLPGTSDEQFF. CDR3 in DNA: TGTGCCAGCAGCCTCCTCCCCGGGACTAGCGATGAGCAGTTCTTC.

This clonotype appeared many times. The V gene is TRBV4-2, the J gene TRBJ2-7; D not certain. The CDR3 runs 15 residues. Germline V gene sequence: CDR1 LGHNA, CDR2 YNFKEQ. V lost 0 bases, J lost 0 bases, and 9 bases lay in between. CDR3 in amino acids: CASSQEETHSYEQYF. CDR3 nucleotide sequence: TGTGCCAGCAGCCAAGAAGAGACTCACTCCTACGAGCAGTACTTC.

This clonotype was observed at least ten times. The chain employs TRBV7-2 and TRBJ2-1; 10 bases are shared with TRBD2. Germline values: CDR1 SGHTA, CDR2 FQGNSA. This CDR3 has 15 amino acids. V lost 6 bases and J lost 3; bases outside the gene matches: 5. The CDR3 DNA follows: TGTGCCAGCAGGGGCGGACTAGCGGTCTACAATGAGCAGTTCTTC. Residues: CASRGGLAVYNEQFF.

The rearrangement links TRBV12-3 or TRBV12-4 to TRBJ2-7; D gene unclear. Trimming cost V 3 bases and J 5 bases, with 11 bases left between them. The CDR3 is 13 amino acids. The CDR3 loop reads CASSFTPLDEQYF. The CDR3 region has the DNA TGTGCCAGCAGTTTCACCCCCTTGGACGAGCAGTACTTC.

At least ten counts were recorded for this clonotype. This chain uses TRBV5-1 with TRBJ2-1, with D unclear. Trimming left V 0 bases short and J 4 bases short, with 8 bases between. The CDR3 contains 14 residues. Germline-derived CDR1 and CDR2 are SGHRS and YFSETQ. CDR3 DNA sequence: TGCGCCAGCAGCTTGGTCGGGCTATACAATGAGCAGTTCTTC. Translated, it gives CASSLVGLYNEQFF. Looking up the rest from reference TRBV5-1 and TRBJ2-1 gives the full variable domain: KAGVTQTPRYLIKTRGQQVTLSCSPISGHRSVSWYQQTPGQGLQFLFEYFSETQRNKGNFPGRFSGRQFSNSRSEMNVSTLELGDSALYLCASSLVGLYNEQFFGPGTRLTVL.

Of note for this clonotype: Since a much larger clone is just one base distant, this may be a read error. The J gene is TRBJ1-1, the V gene TRBV28, with D possibly matching TRBD1 (5 bases). The CDR3 totals 13 residues. In germline, CDR1 is MDHEN, CDR2 SYDVKM. Trimming stripped 5 bases from V and 6 bases from J, with 13 bases between. CDR3 residues: CASSLGTWSEAFF. The CDR3 region has the DNA TGTGCCAGCAGTCTTGGGACGTGGTCTGAAGCTTTCTTT.

This clonotype was counted many times. The chain combines TRBV11-2 with TRBJ2-7; D is perhaps TRBD2 (6 bases). This CDR3 is built from 16 residues. Trimming stripped 0 bases from V and 1 base from J, with 13 bases between. Germline lookup yields CDR1 SGHAT and CDR2 FQNNGV. The DNA of the CDR3 is TGTGCCAGCAGCTTAGAGCTGGACGGGGGATCCTACGAGCAGTACTTC. Translation: CASSLELDGGSYEQYF. Based on the CDR3 plus reference TRBV11-2 and TRBJ2-7, the full variable domain is EAGVAQSPRYKIIEKRQSVAFWCNPISGHATLYWYQQILGQGPKLLIQFQNNGVVDDSQLPKDRFSAERLKGVDSTLKIQPAKLEDSAVYLCASSLELDGGSYEQYFGPGTRLTVT.

This clonotype was found a few times. This chain joins TRBV4-1 and TRBJ2-1; 15 bases are a match to TRBD2. Trimming cost V 1 base and J 7 bases; bases outside gene matches: 2. Germline CDR1 and CDR2: MGHRA and YSYEKL. The CDR3 consists of 16 residues. As DNA, the CDR3 is TGCGCCAGCAGCCAAGCGGGGACTAGCGGGAGGAATGAGCAGTTCTTC. It specifies CASSQAGTSGRNEQFF.

In its sample, this clonotype was seen a few times. The chain uses TRBV7-9 and TRBJ1-1, with no clear D. V gave up 5 bases and J gave up 7 bases, with 14 bases separating them. Per the germline V gene, CDR1 is SEHNR and CDR2 is FQNEAQ (reference sequence). The CDR3 consists of 13 residues. Written as DNA, the CDR3 is TGTGCCAGCAGCCCCGTGAGGACCTATGAAGCTTTCTTT. It codes for CASSPVRTYEAFF.

Ten or more counts support this clonotype. V gene TRBV7-9 combines with J gene TRBJ2-3; TRBD2 aligns across 11 bases. With 5 bases clipped from V and 5 bases from J, the junction kept 6 bases outside the gene matches. From germline, CDR1 is SEHNR and CDR2 FQNEAQ (reference sequence). The CDR3 runs to 15 residues. The CDR3 region is CASSQLAGVGDTQYF. CDR3 nucleotide sequence: TGTGCCAGCAGCCAACTAGCGGGAGTGGGAGATACGCAGTATTTT.

With regard to this clonotype: Being one base from a much bigger clone, this may be a read error. This chain uses TRBV4-1 with TRBJ2-2; the match to TRBD1 covers 9 bases. This CDR3 is built from 13 residues. Germline-derived CDR1 and CDR2 are MGHRA and YSYEKL. Here the CDR3 reads CASGQGRPGELFF. DNA for the CDR3: TGTGCCAGCGGACAGGGGCGCCCCGGGGAGCTGTTTTTT.

There are many counts of this clonotype. The chain couples TRBV12-3 or TRBV12-4 to TRBJ2-1; possibly TRBD2 for D (6 bases). The V and J ends lost 5 bases and 7 bases respectively, with 12 bases between them. CDR3 size: 13 residues. The CDR3 loop reads CASSGGLVNEQFF. The CDR3 DNA reads as TGTGCCAGCAGTGGAGGGTTGGTGAATGAGCAGTTCTTC.

The sample holds a few counts of this clonotype. The chain links TRBV7-9 to TRBJ2-7; TRBD1 aligns across 7 bases. The CDR3 length is 14 residues. V gave up 4 bases and J gave up 7 bases; unmatched junction bases: 10. Germline CDR1 SEHNR, CDR2 FQNEAQ (reference sequence). Here the CDR3 DNA reads TGTGCCAGCAGCTCCGGGACAGTGGTATGGGAGCAGTACTTC. Protein product: CASSSGTVVWEQYF.

This clonotype was found a few times. At one end the junction does not follow the germline gene, possibly because of a read error. The chain links TRBV20-1 to TRBJ2-1, with D possibly being TRBD1 (7 bases). Germline V gene data show CDR1 as DFQATT and CDR2 as SNEGSKA (reference sequence). The CDR3 is made up of 16 amino acids. CDR3: CSAVTGEELYYDEQFF. DNA of the CDR3: TGCAGTGCTGTAACAGGGGAGGAACTGTACTACGATGAGCAGTTCTTC.

This clonotype was seen at least ten times. The rearrangement joins TRBV20-1 to TRBJ1-2, with D hard to call. CDR3 length: 12 amino acids. Germline V gives CDR1 DFQATT, CDR2 SNEGSKA (reference sequence). V was shortened by 4 bases and J by 2 bases, with 8 bases between the two germline ends. This CDR3 is CSAMLRNYGYTF. The CDR3 DNA reads TGCAGTGCTATGTTGAGAAACTATGGCTACACCTTC.

This clonotype appeared a few times. The chain employs TRBV9 and TRBJ2-5; D uncertain. Trimming stripped 0 bases from V and 6 bases from J, with 3 bases between. Germline V gives CDR1 SGDLS, CDR2 YYNGEE. There are 11 residues in the CDR3. The CDR3 sequence is CASSVGKTQYF. CDR3 coding DNA: TGTGCCAGCAGCGTAGGAAAGACCCAGTACTTC.